The 17 T cell receptor beta chains presented below share a single source sample, sequenced in a study of identical twins (dated by TCRdb to the mid-2010s). The library was obtained by 5' RACE. TCRdb records Illumina HiSeq 2000 as the sequencer. The public reads were reanalyzed by TCRdb: fastp trimming at Q25, MiXCR alignment, in-frame beta chains only. CDR3 protein duplicates are merged, each entry listing the most common genes and DNA. This sample gives 700,000 or so distinct CDR3 sequences in total; 21% of them show up just once. 4.3% of the sample is taken by the ten largest. The sample was also reused in another study, on T cells expressing NK-cell markers.

The specimen sequenced was PBMCs. The receptors come from a woman aged 18-35 years in good health.

V is TRBV3-1 and J is TRBJ2-1; no reliable D call. The CDR3 sequence is 14 residues long. V lost 4 bases and J 0 bases, leaving 7 bases between the germline ends. Germline-derived CDR1 and CDR2 are LGHDT and YNNKEL (reference sequence). CDR3 region: CASSRSVSYNEQFF. CDR3 sequence (DNA): TGTGCCAGCAGCCGGAGCGTCTCCTACAATGAGCAGTTCTTC.

This rearrangement joins TRBV6-1 to TRBJ1-5; D gene uncertain. There are 11 residues in the CDR3. V shed 4 bases and J shed 10 bases, with 8 bases lying between them. The germline V gene has CDR1 MNHNS and CDR2 SASEGT. The CDR3 bases are TGTGCCAGCAGTGTGGCAGGTCCCCAGCATTTT. This gives the protein CASSVAGPQHF.

This clonotype was seen more than once but under ten times. V usage is TRBV6-1 and J usage is TRBJ1-2; D gene ambiguous. The CDR3 contains 13 residues. Germline V CDR1 and CDR2: MNHNS, SASEGT. Trimming cost V 7 bases and J 2 bases, with 11 bases left between them. This CDR3 is CASTRVGNYGYTF. The DNA for the CDR3 is TGTGCCAGCACCAGAGTGGGGAACTATGGCTACACCTTC.

About this clonotype itself: One end of the junction does not line up with germline, which may come from a read error. This rearrangement joins TRBV5-1 to TRBJ1-2; TRBD1 might be the D (5 bases). This CDR3 contains 14 residues. Germline V gene sequence: CDR1 SGHRS, CDR2 YFSETQ. The CDR3, as DNA: TGCGCCAGCAGCTTGGGAGCAGGGTACTATGGCTACACTTTC. It codes for CASSLGAGYYGYTF.

This chain links TRBV2 with TRBJ2-3, with 7 bases matching TRBD2. CDR3 length equals 16 residues. V shed 4 bases, J shed 0 bases, and the junction held 7 bases outside the gene matches. Germline-derived CDR1 and CDR2 are SNHLY and FYNNEI. CDR3 residues: CASSVTSSSSTDTQYF. CDR3 bases: TGTGCCAGCAGTGTGACTAGCAGCTCTAGCACAGATACGCAGTATTTT.

This rearrangement joins TRBV27 to TRBJ1-1, with D unclear. The V and J ends lost 4 bases and 11 bases respectively, with 11 bases between them. This CDR3 contains 11 residues. From germline, CDR1 is MNHEY and CDR2 SMNVEV (reference sequence). The CDR3 region has the DNA TGTGCCAGCAGTTCGCGAAACGGGGCTTTCTTT. Amino acids: CASSSRNGAFF.

In this sample, this clonotype turned up a few times. This chain connects TRBV20-1 to TRBJ2-1; no firm D call. Germline lookup yields CDR1 DFQATT and CDR2 SNEGSKA (reference sequence). V lost 7 bases and J lost 6, with 16 bases in between. The CDR3 sequence is 13 residues long. The CDR3 is CSVHRFLGNEQFF. The CDR3 DNA reads TGCAGTGTCCATCGGTTCTTGGGCAATGAGCAGTTCTTC.

This clonotype has a count of ten or more. The junction departs from germline at one end; a sequencing error may be responsible. The genes are TRBV5-1 and TRBJ1-1; the D is unclear. The CDR3 is made up of 13 amino acids. Germline CDR1 and CDR2: SGHRS and YFSETQ. CDR3 residues: CASSLARNTEAFF. The CDR3 coding sequence is TGTGCCAGCAGTTTAGCCAGGAACACTGAAGCTTTCTTT.

In its sample, this clonotype was seen many times. V gene TRBV29-1 combines with J gene TRBJ1-1; no clear D. Germline CDR1 is SQVTM and CDR2 is ANQGSEA. The CDR3 runs 11 residues. Trimming cost V 5 bases and J 0 bases, with 4 bases left between them. CDR3 sequence (DNA): TGCAGCGTTCTTTTGAACACTGAAGCTTTCTTT. Translated: CSVLLNTEAFF.

This clonotype occurred a few times. This sequence joins TRBV20-1 and TRBJ1-2; no definite D call. Germline CDR1 reads DFQATT; CDR2 reads SNEGSKA (reference sequence). The CDR3 is made up of 12 amino acids. V was cut by 3 bases and J by 10 bases, with 15 bases left in between. CDR3 sequence: CSASREGQAYTF. DNA of the CDR3: TGCAGTGCTAGTCGGGAGGGTCAGGCCTACACCTTC.

This clonotype came up many times. The rearrangement links TRBV12-3 or TRBV12-4 to TRBJ2-1; D gene unclear. Trimming stripped 3 bases from V and 6 bases from J, with 3 bases between. CDR3 length equals 11 residues. CDR3 sequence: CASSFRNEQFF. CDR3 DNA sequence: TGTGCCAGCAGTTTTCGCAATGAGCAGTTCTTC.

V and J are TRBV11-3 and TRBJ2-7; 10 bases are shared with TRBD1. With V trimmed by 5 bases and J by 1 base, 11 bases remained unmatched. The germline CDR1 and CDR2 sequences are SGHNT and YENEEA. This CDR3 has 17 residues. The DNA of the CDR3 is TGTGCCAGCAGCACCGGGCGGGGACAGGGGTTATCCTACGAGCAGTACTTC. Translating it yields CASSTGRGQGLSYEQYF.

This clonotype was found once. V is TRBV18 and J is TRBJ2-2, with a weak D call TRBD2 (6 bases). The germline V gene has CDR1 KGHSH and CDR2 LQKENI. The CDR3 extends over 17 amino acids. Trimming left V 1 base short and J 0 bases short, with 12 bases between. The CDR3 loop reads CASSPLGTGTNTGELFF. The CDR3 nucleotides are TGTGCCAGCTCACCACTCGGGACTGGTACGAACACCGGGGAGCTGTTTTTT.

The J gene is TRBJ1-3, the V gene TRBV12-3 or TRBV12-4; no definite D call. This CDR3 is 14 amino acids long. Trimming shortened V by 5 bases and J by 0 bases, and 8 bases separated the two germline ends. The CDR3 DNA sequence: TGTGCCAGCAGTCCGCAGTTCTCTGGAAACACCATATATTTT. Encoded protein: CASSPQFSGNTIYF.

The CDR3 DNA sequence: TGCGCCAGCAGCAAGTCAGGATCGAACACCGGGGAGCTGTTTTTT. This translates into CASSKSGSNTGELFF. The chain joins TRBV5-1 to TRBJ2-2; D is unclear. The CDR3 extends over 15 amino acids. Trimming cost V 4 bases and J 0 bases, with 10 bases left between them. CDR1 is SGHRS and CDR2 is YFSETQ in the germline V gene.

This clonotype was counted only a few times. The chain uses TRBV3-1 and TRBJ2-5, with no clear D. CDR3 length equals 12 residues. Germline V gene data show CDR1 as LGHDT and CDR2 as YNNKEL (reference sequence). Trimming took 1 base from V and 3 from J, leaving 3 bases between them. The CDR3 reads CASSQVKETQYF. DNA of the CDR3: TGTGCCAGCAGCCAAGTAAAAGAGACCCAGTACTTC.

The rearrangement links TRBV27 to TRBJ2-1, with D hard to call. The CDR3 length is 15 residues. The germline CDR1 and CDR2 sequences are MNHEY and SMNVEV (reference sequence). Trimming took 3 bases from V and 2 from J, leaving 11 bases between them. The CDR3, as DNA: TGTGCCAGCAGTTTTGCTCCTAATACCTACAATGAGCAGTTCTTC. Residues: CASSFAPNTYNEQFF.